Given below is one TCR beta chain in context. In the original analysis: Reference gene primers were amplified, and this amplification served to estimate nucleated cell counts. The method was immunoSEQ multiplex PCR; TCRdb's version includes in-frame clones alone and lacks a portion of them. V, J and clone size reflect that table, while D and trimming were determined from the DNA. The data show a few hundred thousand clones, with about 87% seen just once and more than 0.7% held by the top ten. These data belong to a study of blood T cell repertoires in COVID-19. Study summary: The cDNA or gDNA used as material had been derived from T cells, B-cell-depleted T cells, or PBMCs.

This CDR3 comprises 14 residues. Between the trimmed V and J ends, which lost 3 bases and 10 bases, there was a span of 18 bases. Germline values: CDR1 SEHNR, CDR2 FQNEAQ (reference sequence). The chain uses TRBV7-9 and TRBJ1-1, with D maybe TRBD1 (6 bases). The specimen was peripheral blood. This receptor was taken from a man between 18 and 35 years old with COVID-19, enrolled during active disease. The CDR3, as DNA: TGTGCCAGCAGCTTCCATTTGGGTGAACAGGGAGCTTTCTTT. Translating gives CASSFHLGEQGAFF. Full variable domain (missing parts from reference TRBV7-9 and TRBJ1-1): DTGVSQNPRHKITKRGQNVTFRCDPISEHNRLYWYRQTLGQGPEFLTYFQNEAQLEKSRLLSDRFSAERPKGSFSTLEIQRTEQGDSAMYLCASSFHLGEQGAFFGQGTRLTVV.